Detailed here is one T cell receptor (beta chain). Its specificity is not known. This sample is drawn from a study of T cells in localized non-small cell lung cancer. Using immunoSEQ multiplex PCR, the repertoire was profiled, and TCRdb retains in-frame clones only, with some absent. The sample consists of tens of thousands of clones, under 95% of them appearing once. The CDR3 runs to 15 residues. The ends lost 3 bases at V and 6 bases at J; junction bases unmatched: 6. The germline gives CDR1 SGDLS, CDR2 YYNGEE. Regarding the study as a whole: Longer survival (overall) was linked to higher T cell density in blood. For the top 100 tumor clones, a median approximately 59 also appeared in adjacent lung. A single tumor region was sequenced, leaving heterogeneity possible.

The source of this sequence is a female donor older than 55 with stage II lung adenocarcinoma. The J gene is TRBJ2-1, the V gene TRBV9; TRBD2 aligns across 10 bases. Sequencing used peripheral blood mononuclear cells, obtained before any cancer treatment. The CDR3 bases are TGTGCCAGCAGCGAGCTAGCGGGAGTTGCCAATGAGCAGTTCTTC. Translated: CASSELAGVANEQFF. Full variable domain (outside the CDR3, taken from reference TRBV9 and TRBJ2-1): DSGVTQTPKHLITATGQRVTLRCSPRSGDLSVYWYQQSLDQGLQFLIQYYNGEERAKGNILERFSAQQFPDLHSELNLSSLELGDSALYFCASSELAGVANEQFFGPGTRLTVL.